The clone carrying this T cell receptor beta chain was observed at least ten times. This entry is derived from a study of regulatory T cells in long-lasting Graves disease. The TCR beta library used iRepertoire HTBI primers with Arm-PCR amplification of CDR3. TCRdb reprocessed the multiplex PCR reads with MiXCR, giving one entry per CDR3 protein. Of about 660,000 distinct CDR3 sequences in the sample, around 30% were seen once. Time point in this sample: persistent/refractory GD, antithyroid drugs over 5 years with positive TRAb. The TCR library was made from RNA extracted from PBMCs. Patient provenance is recorded as an endocrinology department in Xi'an, China. Germline assignment: CDR1 MDHEN and CDR2 SYDVKM. The CDR3 is made up of 15 amino acids. V was clipped by 3 bases and J by 6 bases; unmatched bases: 6.

V and J are TRBV28 and TRBJ1-5; 9 nucleotides agree with TRBD1. The receptor was derived from a female donor with Graves disease. The sample consisted of peripheral blood mononuclear cells (PBMCs), taken when the disease was refractory, from a patient treated with antithyroid drugs. The DNA of the CDR3 is TGTGCCAGCAGTTTCACGACAGGGGGAAGTCAGCCCCAGCATTTT. It translates to CASSFTTGGSQPQHF. The full variable domain, rest sourced from reference TRBV28 and TRBJ1-5, is DVKVTQSSRYLVKRTGEKVFLECVQDMDHENMFWYRQDPGLGLRLIYFSYDVKMKEKGDIPEGYSVSREKKERFSLILESASTNQTSMYLCASSFTTGGSQPQHFGDGTRLSIL.